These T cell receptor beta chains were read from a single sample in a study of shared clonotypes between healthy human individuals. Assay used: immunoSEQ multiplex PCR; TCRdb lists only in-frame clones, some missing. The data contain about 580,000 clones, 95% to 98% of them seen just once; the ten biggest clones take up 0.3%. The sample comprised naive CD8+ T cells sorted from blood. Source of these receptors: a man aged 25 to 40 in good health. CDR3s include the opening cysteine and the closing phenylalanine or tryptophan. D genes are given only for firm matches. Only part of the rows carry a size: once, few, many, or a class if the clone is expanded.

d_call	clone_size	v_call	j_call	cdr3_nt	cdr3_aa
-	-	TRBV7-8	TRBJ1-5	TGTGCCAGCAGCTGGGCTGCAGATAGCAATCAGCCCCAGCATTTT	CASSWAADSNQPQHF
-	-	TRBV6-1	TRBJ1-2	TGTGCCAGCAGTGCCTCGGGACACCTGATCTATGGCTACACCTTC	CASSASGHLIYGYTF
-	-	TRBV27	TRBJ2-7	TGTGCCAGCAGTTTAGTCGGTAGCGAGCAGTACTTC	CASSLVGSEQYF
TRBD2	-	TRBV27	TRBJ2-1	TGTGCCAGCAGTTTAGGCACTAGCGGGTCCTTGGTTGAGCAGTTCTTC	CASSLGTSGSLVEQFF
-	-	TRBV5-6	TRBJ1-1	TGTGCCAGCAGCTTGGGGAGGACACTGAACACTGAAGCTTTCTTT	CASSLGRTLNTEAFF
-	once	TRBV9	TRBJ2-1	TGTGCCAGCAGCGTAGTCGGTAGCGAGACGATGCACAGCTCCTACAATGAGCAGTTCTTC	CASSVVGSETMHSSYNEQFF
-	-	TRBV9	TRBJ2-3	TGTGCCAGCAGCGCCCCGGGATCGAGCACAGATACGCAGTATTTT	CASSAPGSSTDTQYF
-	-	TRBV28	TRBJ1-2	TGTGCCAGCAGTTTATTGCGGACGGGAGGGGCATATGGCTACACCTTC	CASSLLRTGGAYGYTF
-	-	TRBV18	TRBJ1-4	TGTGCCAGCTCACCTCAGGGCTTGTCGAACGAAAAACTGTTTTTT	CASSPQGLSNEKLFF
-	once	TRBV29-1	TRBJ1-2	TGCAGCGTTGAAGATCCTCTCGAGGGTAATAACTATGGCTACACCTTC	CSVEDPLEGNNYGYTF
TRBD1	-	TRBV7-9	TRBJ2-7	TGTGCCAGCAGCTTAGATCGGCAGGGGGTATACTACGAGCAGTACTTC	CASSLDRQGVYYEQYF
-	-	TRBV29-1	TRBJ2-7	TGCAGCGTTACCGAACAGGCCTACGAGCAGTACTTC	CSVTEQAYEQYF
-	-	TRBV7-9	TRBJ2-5	TGTGCCAGCAGCTTAGAAAGCCAAGAGACCCAGTACTTC	CASSLESQETQYF
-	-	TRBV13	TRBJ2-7	TGTGCCAGCAGCTTAGGCCTACTAGGGGGAGCCTACGAGCAGTACTTC	CASSLGLLGGAYEQYF
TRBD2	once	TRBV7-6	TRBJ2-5	TGTGCCAGCAGCTTGAGGCGGGAGGGCCTTGTGACCCAGTACTTC	CASSLRREGLVTQYF
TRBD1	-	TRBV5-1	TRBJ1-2	TGCGCCAGCAGCCTAGCCGGGACAGGGGTGCGTAATGACTACACCTTC	CASSLAGTGVRNDYTF
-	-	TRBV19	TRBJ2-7	TGTGCCAGTAGTATCGCCAGGCCCCACGAGCAGTACTTC	CASSIARPHEQYF
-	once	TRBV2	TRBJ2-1	TGTGCCAGCCCCGCGGCGAACAATGAGCAGTTCTTC	CASPAANNEQFF
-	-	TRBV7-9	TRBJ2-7	TGTGCCAGCATTAGTGGCGAGTCCTACGAGCAGTACTTC	CASISGESYEQYF
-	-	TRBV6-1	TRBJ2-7	TGTGCCAGCTGGGATCGACTCTCCTACGAGCAGTACTTC	CASWDRLSYEQYF
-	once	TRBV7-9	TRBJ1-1	TGTGCCAGCAGCCCTCCAAGCATCATGGCTGAAGCTTTCTTT	CASSPPSIMAEAFF
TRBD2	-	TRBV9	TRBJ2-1	TGTGCCAGCAGCGTAACTAGCGGGAGCTACAATGAGCAGTTCTTC	CASSVTSGSYNEQFF
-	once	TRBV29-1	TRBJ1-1	TGCAGCGTTCCGACAGCAGGTGAAGCTTTCTTT	CSVPTAGEAFF
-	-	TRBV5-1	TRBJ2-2	TGCGCCAGCAGCTTTGAGGGAGGCACCGGGGAGCTGTTTTTT	CASSFEGGTGELFF
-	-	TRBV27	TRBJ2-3	TGTGCCAGCAGTTTACTATCTCCGGGCACAGATACGCAGTATTTT	CASSLLSPGTDTQYF
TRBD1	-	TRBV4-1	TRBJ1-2	TGCGCCAGCAGCCAAGAGGACAGGGTAATCTATGGCTACACCTTC	CASSQEDRVIYGYTF
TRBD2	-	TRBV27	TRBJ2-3	TGTGCCAGCAGTCCCACCAGCCCTAGCGGGTACAGCACAGATACGCAGTATTTT	CASSPTSPSGYSTDTQYF
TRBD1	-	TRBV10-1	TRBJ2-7	TGCGCCAGCAGTCCGGACAGGGGCGACGAGCAGTACTTC	CASSPDRGDEQYF